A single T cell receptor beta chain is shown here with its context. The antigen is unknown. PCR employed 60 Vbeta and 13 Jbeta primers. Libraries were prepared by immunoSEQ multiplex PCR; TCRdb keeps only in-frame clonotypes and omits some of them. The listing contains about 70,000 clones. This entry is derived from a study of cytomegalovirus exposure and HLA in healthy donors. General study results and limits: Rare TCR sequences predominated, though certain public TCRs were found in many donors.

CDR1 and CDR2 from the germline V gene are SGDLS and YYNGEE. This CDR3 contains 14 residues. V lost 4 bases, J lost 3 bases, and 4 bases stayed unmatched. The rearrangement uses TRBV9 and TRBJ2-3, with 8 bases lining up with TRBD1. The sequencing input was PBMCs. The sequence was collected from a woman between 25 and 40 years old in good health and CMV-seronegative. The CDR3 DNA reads TGTGCCAGCAGCCCCAGGACAGGGACAGATACGCAGTATTTT. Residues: CASSPRTGTDTQYF.